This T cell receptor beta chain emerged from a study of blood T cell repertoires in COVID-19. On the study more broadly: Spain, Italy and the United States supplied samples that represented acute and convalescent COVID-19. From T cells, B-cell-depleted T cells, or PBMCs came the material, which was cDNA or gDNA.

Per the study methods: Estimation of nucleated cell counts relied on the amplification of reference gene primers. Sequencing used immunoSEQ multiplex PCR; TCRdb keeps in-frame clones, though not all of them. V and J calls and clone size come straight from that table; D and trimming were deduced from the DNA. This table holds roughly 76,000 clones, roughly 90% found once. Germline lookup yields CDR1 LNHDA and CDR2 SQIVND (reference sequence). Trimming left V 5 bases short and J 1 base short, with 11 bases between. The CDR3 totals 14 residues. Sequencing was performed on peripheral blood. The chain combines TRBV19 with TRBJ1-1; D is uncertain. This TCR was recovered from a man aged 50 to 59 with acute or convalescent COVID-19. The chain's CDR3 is CASSPSGKNTEAFF. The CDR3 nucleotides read TGTGCCAGTAGTCCTTCGGGAAAGAACACTGAAGCTTTCTTT.